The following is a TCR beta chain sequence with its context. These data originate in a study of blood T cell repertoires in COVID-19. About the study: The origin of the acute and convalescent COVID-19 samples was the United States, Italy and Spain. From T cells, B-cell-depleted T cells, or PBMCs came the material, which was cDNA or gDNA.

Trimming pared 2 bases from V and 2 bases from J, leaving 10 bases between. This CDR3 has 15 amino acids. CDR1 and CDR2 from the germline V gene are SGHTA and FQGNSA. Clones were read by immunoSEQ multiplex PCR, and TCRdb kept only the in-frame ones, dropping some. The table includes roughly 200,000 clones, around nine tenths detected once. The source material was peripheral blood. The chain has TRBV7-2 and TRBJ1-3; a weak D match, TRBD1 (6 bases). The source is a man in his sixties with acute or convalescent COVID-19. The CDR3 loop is CASSLLSGAGNTIYF. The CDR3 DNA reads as TGTGCCAGCAGCTTACTATCAGGGGCTGGAAACACCATATATTTT. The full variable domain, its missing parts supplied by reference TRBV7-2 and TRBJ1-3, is GAGVSQSPSNKVTEKGKDVELRCDPISGHTALYWYRQSLGQGLEFLIYFQGNSAPDKSGLPSDRFSAERTGGSVSTLTIQRTQQEDSAVYLCASSLLSGAGNTIYFGEGSWLTVV.